This T cell receptor beta chain was recovered during a study of blood T cell repertoires in COVID-19. Study-wide context: Some COVID-19 samples were acute and others convalescent; all came from the United States, Italy and Spain. Sources were T cells, B-cell-depleted T cells, or PBMCs; the material itself was cDNA or gDNA.

Study processing details: Estimates of nucleated cell counts were drawn from the amplification of reference gene primers. TCRdb keeps only in-frame clones here, not all; method: immunoSEQ multiplex PCR. That table furnishes V, J and clone size, whereas the DNA furnished D and trimming. Among about 240,000 clones listed, approximately 86% were seen once. Unmatched junction bases numbered 1, after V lost 4 bases and J lost 4 bases. The V gene's germline CDR1 is SGHRS and CDR2 YFSETQ. This CDR3 is 13 amino acids long. This TCR was recovered from a man between 60 and 70 years old who had recovered from COVID-19. The sample consisted of peripheral blood. This sequence joins TRBV5-1 and TRBJ2-3; 9 bases map to TRBD1. This CDR3 is CASSRDRADTQYF. Here the CDR3 DNA reads TGCGCCAGCAGCCGGGACAGGGCAGATACGCAGTATTTT. The full variable domain, with the rest looked up from reference TRBV5-1 and TRBJ2-3, is KAGVTQTPRYLIKTRGQQVTLSCSPISGHRSVSWYQQTPGQGLQFLFEYFSETQRNKGNFPGRFSGRQFSNSRSEMNVSTLELGDSALYLCASSRDRADTQYFGPGTRLTVL.